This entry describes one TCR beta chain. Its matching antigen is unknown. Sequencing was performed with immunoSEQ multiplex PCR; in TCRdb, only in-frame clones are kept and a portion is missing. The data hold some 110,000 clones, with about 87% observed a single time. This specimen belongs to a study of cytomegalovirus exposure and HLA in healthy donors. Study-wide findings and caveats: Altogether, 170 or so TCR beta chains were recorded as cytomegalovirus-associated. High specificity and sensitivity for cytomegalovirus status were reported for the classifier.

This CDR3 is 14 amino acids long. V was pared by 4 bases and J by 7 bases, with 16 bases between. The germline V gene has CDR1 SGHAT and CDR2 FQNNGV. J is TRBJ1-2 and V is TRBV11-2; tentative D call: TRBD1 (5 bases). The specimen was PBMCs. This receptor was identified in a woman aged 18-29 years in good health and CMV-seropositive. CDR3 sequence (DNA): TGTGCCAGCAGCTCATCACAGGTTCTTGGTGGCTACACCTTC. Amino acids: CASSSSQVLGGYTF.